These 31 T cell receptor beta chains share one sample of origin, sequenced in a study of neurological immune-mediated disorders. TCRdb itself ran the 5' RACE reads through MiXCR, one entry per CDR3 protein. The sample holds about 48,000 distinct CDR3 sequences, around a tenth seen once. Sequences were obtained from PBMCs. The source is a woman between 40 and 55 years old with HTLV-1-associated myelopathy (HAM/TSP).

This clonotype was recorded at least ten times. This chain connects TRBV4-2 to TRBJ2-1; 12 nucleotides line up with TRBD2. CDR3 size: 15 residues. Germline V gene lookup returns CDR1 LGHNA and CDR2 YNFKEQ. V was pared by 2 bases and J by 6 bases, with 2 bases of the junction left unmatched. CDR3 in DNA: TGTGCCAGCAGCCAACTAGCGGGGGGGCGCAATGAGCAGTTCTTC. This sequence encodes CASSQLAGGRNEQFF.

This clonotype was counted many times. The J gene is TRBJ2-3, the V gene TRBV7-2, with 7 bases identical to TRBD2. Germline V gives CDR1 SGHTA, CDR2 FQGNSA. V gave up 3 bases and J gave up 6 bases; unmatched junction bases: 15. CDR3 length: 17 residues. The CDR3 spells CASSFNPGLPRSDTQYF. CDR3 in DNA: TGTGCCAGCAGCTTTAATCCGGGACTACCGAGGTCGGATACGCAGTATTTT.

This clonotype was recorded many times. The chain couples TRBV15 to TRBJ2-7; possibly TRBD1 for D (6 bases). Deletions cut 3 bases from V and 1 base from J, with 10 bases between. This CDR3 comprises 14 residues. Germline CDR1 reads LNHNV; CDR2 reads YYDKDF (reference sequence). The CDR3 is CATSSQTGSYEQYF. For the CDR3, the DNA is TGTGCCACCAGCAGCCAGACAGGTTCCTACGAGCAGTACTTC.

In this sample, this clonotype turned up many times. The chain is built from TRBV6-6 and TRBJ1-2, with a possible D match to TRBD1 (6 bases). The V and J ends lost 5 bases and 6 bases respectively, with 22 bases between them. The germline V gene encodes CDR1 MNHNY and CDR2 SVGAGI (reference sequence). The CDR3 extends over 16 amino acids. The CDR3 loop reads CASSPPITGKGDGYTF. Here the CDR3 DNA reads TGTGCCAGCAGTCCACCTATAACAGGGAAAGGAGATGGCTACACCTTC.

Comment on this clonotype: Since the CDR3 does not end with the conserved phenylalanine or tryptophan, this likely comes from a read error. The chain has TRBV7-2 and TRBJ2-3; D might be TRBD2 (5 bases). CDR3 length: 15 residues. CDR1 and CDR2 from the germline V gene are SGHTA and FQGNSA. The CDR3 here is CASSSLVSSTDTQYL. The CDR3 nucleotides are TGTGCCAGCAGCTCCTTAGTCTCTAGCACAGACACGCAGTATCTT.

This clonotype was counted at least ten times. This rearrangement joins TRBV7-3 to TRBJ1-1, with unresolved D. Trimming took 5 bases from V and 5 from J, leaving 15 bases between them. This CDR3 is 14 amino acids long. The V gene's germline CDR1 is SGHTA and CDR2 FQGTGA. CDR3 sequence (DNA): TGTGCCAGCAGCCCCGGCCGGGGTGGGACTGAAGCTTTCTTT. Amino acids: CASSPGRGGTEAFF.

In the case of this clonotype: Its ends do not fully match the called genes, so a read error is possible. V is TRBV5-1 and J is TRBJ1-2; D not resolved. The germline V gene encodes CDR1 SGHRS and CDR2 YFSETQ. The CDR3 is 16 amino acids. CDR3 sequence: CASSLRVVSSNYGFTF. DNA of the CDR3: TGCGCCAGCAGCTTGCGAGTTGTGTCATCTAACTATGGCTTCACCTTC.

This clonotype was observed many times. This chain links TRBV6-5 with TRBJ1-2; TRBD1 might be the D (5 bases). Germline V gene data show CDR1 as MNHEY and CDR2 as SVGAGI. The germline V and J ends were trimmed by 5 bases and 3 bases, with 10 bases remaining between them. The length of the CDR3 is 13 residues. The DNA of the CDR3 is TGTGCCAGCAGTCCCGGGACCTACTATGGCTACACCTTC. It encodes CASSPGTYYGYTF.

This clonotype occurred many times. CDR3 nucleotides: TGTGCCACCAGCAGAGATCAGCCGAGGGTCAACTATGGCTACACCTTC. It yields the protein CATSRDQPRVNYGYTF. The chain has TRBV15 and TRBJ1-2; D call uncertain. V was trimmed by 0 bases and J by 2 bases, leaving 13 bases between them. CDR1 is LNHNV, CDR2 YYDKDF, per germline (reference sequence). This CDR3 has 16 residues.

This clonotype was counted ten times or more. The genes are TRBV20-1 and TRBJ1-1, with D possibly matching TRBD1 (5 bases). The CDR3 totals 15 residues. Germline V lookup: CDR1 DFQATT, CDR2 SNEGSKA (reference sequence). Deletions cut 3 bases from V and 5 bases from J, with 19 bases between. The CDR3 DNA follows: TGCAGTGCTAGCGTGCGGCCGGGGGTAATTACTGAAGCTTTCTTT. This translates into CSASVRPGVITEAFF.

CDR3 in DNA: TGCGCCAGCATGACCGGGAAAAAAGTTGAAGCTTTCTTT. This encodes CASMTGKKVEAFF. The gene calls are TRBV10-2 and TRBJ1-1; D gene uncertain. The CDR3 extends over 13 amino acids. Trimming shortened V by 7 bases and J by 7 bases, and 16 bases separated the two germline ends. Per germline, CDR1 WSHSY and CDR2 SAAADI.

The table lists this clonotype with many counts. The V gene is TRBV4-1, the J gene TRBJ2-1, with D unresolved. Germline V CDR1 and CDR2: MGHRA, YSYEKL. CDR3 size: 12 residues. V lost 1 base and J 10 bases, leaving 8 bases between the germline ends. CDR3 residues: CASSQGGREQFF. The CDR3 DNA reads as TGCGCCAGCAGCCAAGGCGGAAGGGAGCAGTTCTTC.

Many counts were recorded for this clonotype. CDR3 region: CASSERGGGIQYF. The CDR3 bases are TGCGCCAGCAGCGAACGGGGAGGGGGCATTCAGTACTTC. The chain uses TRBV5-1 and TRBJ2-4; TRBD2 is a possible D gene (7 bases). The CDR3 has 13 residues. Per germline, CDR1 SGHRS and CDR2 YFSETQ. Deletions cut 4 bases from V and 9 bases from J, with 14 bases between.

This clonotype was recorded many times. This chain links TRBV4-1 with TRBJ1-5, with 7 nucleotides matching TRBD1. The trim removed 3 bases at V and 3 bases at J, leaving 8 bases unmatched. The germline V gene encodes CDR1 MGHRA and CDR2 YSYEKL. The CDR3 is 16 residues long. CDR3 sequence reads: CASSQVDRALNQPQHF. CDR3 bases: TGCGCCAGCAGCCAGGTAGACAGGGCCCTCAATCAGCCCCAGCATTTT.

This clonotype has at least ten counts. The CDR3 loop is CASSLDPNYGYTF. The DNA of the CDR3 is TGTGCCAGCAGCCTAGACCCTAACTATGGCTACACCTTC. V and J are TRBV6-2 or TRBV6-3 and TRBJ1-2; no reliable D call. V lost 6 bases, J lost 0 bases, and 8 bases lay in between. The CDR3 covers 13 residues. Germline V gene lookup returns CDR1 MNHEY and CDR2 SVGEGT.

This clonotype has at least ten counts. The chain carries TRBV9 and TRBJ2-3; TRBD2 aligns across 12 bases. The CDR3 sequence is 18 residues long. Germline loops: CDR1 SGDLS, CDR2 YYNGEE. The V and J ends lost 3 bases and 0 bases, in that order; junction bases with no gene match: 8. This CDR3 reads CASSAQLAGGYSTDTQYF. The CDR3 nucleotides are TGTGCCAGCAGCGCCCAACTAGCGGGGGGATATAGCACAGATACGCAGTATTTT.

This clonotype was picked up many times. The V gene is TRBV7-2, the J gene TRBJ2-1, with 12 bases lining up with TRBD2. CDR1 SGHTA and CDR2 FQGNSA come from the germline V gene. The trim removed 1 base at V and 8 bases at J, leaving 6 bases unmatched. This CDR3 is 16 amino acids long. In nucleotides, the CDR3 is TGTGCCAGCAGCTTAGAGCCTAGCGGGAGGGCTGATGAGCAGTTCTTC. Its translation: CASSLEPSGRADEQFF. Based on the CDR3 plus reference TRBV7-2 and TRBJ2-1, the full variable domain is GAGVSQSPSNKVTEKGKDVELRCDPISGHTALYWYRQSLGQGLEFLIYFQGNSAPDKSGLPSDRFSAERTGGSVSTLTIQRTQQEDSAVYLCASSLEPSGRADEQFFGPGTRLTVL.

This clonotype was counted ten times or more. The V gene is TRBV5-1, the J gene TRBJ1-6; weak D call: TRBD1 (5 bases). The CDR3 covers 14 residues. V was pared by 4 bases and J by 10 bases, with 15 bases between. The V gene's germline CDR1 is SGHRS and CDR2 YFSETQ. Here the CDR3 DNA reads TGCGCCAGCAGCCCGGACACGGAGGGGTCACCCCTCCACTTT. This encodes CASSPDTEGSPLHF.

This clonotype was seen many times. The rearrangement links TRBV6-6 to TRBJ1-1, with 7 bases identical to TRBD1. Germline assignment: CDR1 MNHNY and CDR2 SVGAGI (reference sequence). CDR3 length: 13 residues. J lost 7 bases, V lost 5 bases, and 7 bases had no gene match. The DNA of the CDR3 is TGTGCCAGCAGTCCATCGGGACAGTTTGAAGCTTTCTTT. Protein sequence: CASSPSGQFEAFF.

This clonotype has at least ten counts. V is TRBV3-1 and J is TRBJ2-3; 13 nucleotides line up with TRBD2. This CDR3 region has 21 residues. Per germline, CDR1 LGHDT and CDR2 YNNKEL (reference sequence). The V gene end was trimmed by 1 base and the J gene end by 1 base; junction bases not matched to a gene: 14. CDR3 loop: CASSQASAGLAGAYRTDTQYF. CDR3 coding DNA: TGTGCCAGCAGCCAAGCCTCCGCCGGACTAGCGGGGGCGTATCGCACAGATACGCAGTATTTT.

This clonotype was counted at least ten times. This chain connects TRBV20-1 to TRBJ1-2; D remains unclear. Trimming removed 6 bases from V and 4 bases from J, with 9 bases in between. Germline V gene lookup returns CDR1 DFQATT and CDR2 SNEGSKA (reference sequence). The CDR3 extends over 11 amino acids. CDR3 residues: CSARTGYGYTF. CDR3 in DNA: TGCAGTGCCAGGACGGGCTATGGCTACACCTTC.

This clonotype has a count of ten or more. This chain connects TRBV4-1 to TRBJ2-7; 7 positions match TRBD1. V shed 4 bases, J shed 3 bases, and the junction held 9 bases outside the gene matches. Germline CDR1 MGHRA, CDR2 YSYEKL. This CDR3 is built from 15 residues. The CDR3 DNA reads TGCGCCAGCAGCCGCGTCGGGACAGAAGACTACGAGCAGTACTTC. It encodes CASSRVGTEDYEQYF.

This clonotype was detected many times. Here the CDR3 DNA reads TGTGCCAGCAGCTTGGACAGGGGAGGTCCCGGGTCGGCTTTCTTT. It encodes CASSLDRGGPGSAFF. This sequence joins TRBV11-1 and TRBJ1-1, with 9 bases fitting TRBD1. This CDR3 region has 15 residues. After removal of 3 bases from V and 11 bases from J, the junction contained 13 bases not matched to a gene. CDR1 SGHAT and CDR2 FQDESV come from the germline V gene (reference sequence).

This clonotype was seen repeatedly, ten times or more. This chain connects TRBV7-2 to TRBJ2-7, with 7 bases matching TRBD2. In germline, CDR1 is SGHTA, CDR2 FQGNSA. The CDR3 covers 14 residues. The trim removed 1 base at V and 3 bases at J, leaving 3 bases unmatched. The CDR3 loop reads CASSLGGGFYEQYF. CDR3 nucleotides: TGTGCCAGCAGCTTAGGCGGGGGATTCTACGAGCAGTACTTC.

Note on this clonotype: Sequence at one end of the junction differs from germline and may be a read error. V usage is TRBV9 and J usage is TRBJ1-2; 7 nucleotides agree with TRBD1. From germline, CDR1 is SGDLS and CDR2 YYNGEE. The CDR3 sequence is 14 residues long. The CDR3 nucleotides read TGTGCCAGAAGCGTAGGAGGGGGCAACTATGGCTACACCTTC. This translates into CARSVGGGNYGYTF.

Regarding this clonotype: Just one base apart from a much larger clone, this may be a read error. The rearrangement joins TRBV4-1 to TRBJ2-7; D gene ambiguous. V lost 4 bases and J lost 4, with 14 bases in between. This CDR3 is built from 14 residues. Germline V gives CDR1 MGHRA, CDR2 YSYEKL. For the CDR3, the DNA is TGCGCCAGCAGCCGAAGCGATGACTTTTACGAGCAGTACTTC. This codes for CASSRSDDFYEQYF.

This clonotype was seen at least ten times. J is TRBJ2-7 and V is TRBV25-1, with 7 bases aligning to TRBD1. Germline values: CDR1 MGHDK, CDR2 SYGVNS. Germline trimming cut 5 bases from V and 2 bases from J; bases unmatched to any gene: 9. The CDR3 has 15 amino acids. The CDR3 loop is CASSSLRDRAYEQYF. The CDR3 nucleotides are TGTGCCAGCAGTTCGTTAAGGGACAGAGCCTACGAGCAGTACTTC.

In its sample, this clonotype was seen many times. The V call is TRBV10-2, the J call TRBJ1-1; tentatively, D is TRBD1 (5 bases). This CDR3 spans 12 amino acids. Per the germline V gene, CDR1 is WSHSY and CDR2 is SAAADI. Trimming removed 6 bases at V and 7 bases at J, with 12 bases between. The CDR3, as DNA: TGCGCCAGCAGCCTAGACAGAAATGAAGCTTTCTTT. It yields the protein CASSLDRNEAFF.

There are many counts of this clonotype. V and J are TRBV7-2 and TRBJ2-2; D unresolved. The CDR3 totals 15 residues. CDR1 SGHTA and CDR2 FQGNSA come from the germline V gene. V gave up 0 bases and J gave up 5 bases, with 10 bases separating them. CDR3 loop: CASSLAWRGTGELFF. The CDR3 DNA reads as TGTGCCAGCAGCTTAGCATGGCGAGGAACCGGGGAGCTGTTTTTT.

This clonotype was counted at least ten times. The chain links TRBV6-6 to TRBJ2-5, with 11 bases that match TRBD2. CDR3 length: 17 residues. Unmatched junction bases numbered 8, after V lost 0 bases and J lost 5 bases. Germline CDR1 MNHNY, CDR2 SVGAGI (reference sequence). CDR3 bases: TGTGCCAGCAGTTACTCCCCACTAGCGGGGGCGAGGGAGACCCAGTACTTC. This sequence encodes CASSYSPLAGARETQYF.

This clonotype was seen at least ten times. The chain links TRBV6-1 to TRBJ2-7; 7 nucleotides line up with TRBD2. V lost 7 bases and J lost 2; bases outside the gene matches: 8. This CDR3 region has 14 residues. CDR1 is MNHNS, CDR2 SASEGT, per germline. CDR3 bases: TGTGCCAGCAACATGGGAGGGATCACCTACGAGCAGTACTTC. It specifies CASNMGGITYEQYF.